Following are 20 T cell receptor beta chains from one sample sequenced in a study of blood T cell repertoires in COVID-19 (dated by TCRdb to between 2020 and 2021). The library was obtained by the immunoSEQ multiplex PCR assay. Imported from immuneACCESS, the table was reduced by TCRdb to in-frame sequences with V and J called. These copies leave out some clones; in studies compared against another copy, an unresolved V gene accounts for under half, and the cause of the remainder is not known. This sample is represented by nearly 15,000 clones; roughly 90% of them were singletons. The ten top clones hold approximately 2.8% of the sample. Sequencing input: peripheral blood. The receptor source for this set is a human donor in a cohort sampled during active COVID-19.

This clone was detected once. J is TRBJ2-3 and V is TRBV19, with D hard to call. The CDR3 consists of 14 residues. V shed 0 bases and J shed 3 bases, with 7 bases lying between them. Per the germline V gene, CDR1 is LNHDA and CDR2 is SQIVND (reference sequence). The CDR3 region is CASSIDLLTDTQYF. The DNA for the CDR3 is TGTGCCAGTAGTATAGATCTTCTAACAGATACGCAGTATTTT.

This clone showed up just once. This chain links TRBV30 with TRBJ1-1; D is unresolved. Germline V gene sequence: CDR1 GTSNPN, CDR2 SVGIG (reference sequence). V was shortened by 4 bases and J by 7 bases, with 10 bases between the two germline ends. This CDR3 has 11 residues. The CDR3 spells CAWNLRVEAFF. The CDR3 DNA sequence: TGTGCCTGGAATCTACGGGTTGAAGCTTTCTTT.

This sequence joins TRBV2 and TRBJ2-4, with 7 bases matching TRBD1. The V segment lost 4 bases and the J segment 0 bases; nucleotides outside the gene matches: 6. Per the germline V gene, CDR1 is SNHLY and CDR2 is FYNNEI. The length of the CDR3 is 16 residues. The CDR3 region is CASSVGTALAKNIQYF. The DNA for the CDR3 is TGTGCCAGCAGTGTTGGGACAGCGCTAGCCAAAAACATTCAGTACTTC.

The rearrangement uses TRBV19 and TRBJ1-1; D may be TRBD1 (5 bases). V dropped 3 bases and J dropped 3 bases, with 11 bases sitting between them. Looked up from germline, CDR1 is LNHDA and CDR2 is SQIVND (reference sequence). The CDR3 is made up of 14 amino acids. CDR3 bases: TGTGCCAGTAGTATGGCGGGGGGACACACTGAAGCTTTCTTT. Amino acids: CASSMAGGHTEAFF.

This clone turned up a few times. The V call is TRBV2, the J call TRBJ2-5, with 9 bases matching TRBD2. Germline-derived CDR1 and CDR2 are SNHLY and FYNNEI. Trimming removed 4 bases from V and 5 bases from J; junction bases left unmatched: 5. The CDR3 spans 14 residues. The CDR3 nucleotides are TGTGCCAGCAGTGGGGCGGGGGGGCGCGAGACCCAGTACTTC. This sequence encodes CASSGAGGRETQYF.

This rearrangement joins TRBV5-4 to TRBJ2-1, with 12 bases fitting TRBD2. CDR1 is SGHNT, CDR2 YYREEE, per germline (reference sequence). The CDR3 sequence is 18 residues long. After removal of 6 bases from V and 3 bases from J, the junction contained 13 bases not matched to a gene. CDR3 protein: CASTHGGLAGGFYNEQFF. CDR3 sequence (DNA): TGTGCCAGCACCCACGGGGGGCTAGCGGGGGGGTTCTACAATGAGCAGTTCTTC.

The rearrangement uses TRBV25-1 and TRBJ1-4; D perhaps matches TRBD1 (5 bases). Per germline, CDR1 MGHDK and CDR2 SYGVNS. V was shortened by 3 bases and J by 0 bases, with 5 bases between the two germline ends. There are 14 residues in the CDR3. CDR3 sequence reads: CASSETATNEKLFF. CDR3 DNA sequence: TGTGCCAGCAGTGAGACAGCAACTAATGAAAAACTGTTTTTT.

The chain recombines TRBV19 with TRBJ1-1; D may be TRBD1 (5 bases). This CDR3 spans 15 amino acids. Germline V gene lookup returns CDR1 LNHDA and CDR2 SQIVND (reference sequence). Trimming stripped 3 bases from V and 0 bases from J, with 11 bases between. The CDR3: CASSMEPGVNTEAFF. The CDR3 bases are TGTGCCAGTAGTATGGAGCCGGGGGTGAACACTGAAGCTTTCTTT. Full variable domain (rest looked up from reference TRBV19 and TRBJ1-1): DGGITQSPKYLFRKEGQNVTLSCEQNLNHDAMYWYRQDPGQGLRLIYYSQIVNDFQKGDIAEGYSVSREKKESFPLTVTSAQKNPTAFYLCASSMEPGVNTEAFFGQGTRLTVV.

The chain combines TRBV5-8 with TRBJ1-2; 9 nucleotides line up with TRBD1. From germline, CDR1 is SGHTS and CDR2 YDEGEE. The CDR3 sequence is 15 residues long. The trim removed 4 bases at V and 7 bases at J, leaving 11 bases unmatched. The CDR3 nucleotides are TGTGCCAGCAGCCTATCGGGACAGGGAATGGGTGGCTACACCTTC. Translation: CASSLSGQGMGGYTF.

The rearrangement joins TRBV18 to TRBJ1-2; no clear D gene. V lost 3 bases and J lost 7, with 9 bases in between. Germline V gives CDR1 KGHSH, CDR2 LQKENI. The length of the CDR3 is 12 residues. CDR3 DNA: TGTGCCAGCTCACCCGACATCGGTGGCTACACCTTC. It yields the protein CASSPDIGGYTF.

CDR3 sequence: CASRRLAGVNEQFF. CDR3 in DNA: TGTGCCAGTCGACGGCTAGCGGGGGTAAATGAGCAGTTCTTC. The V call is TRBV2, the J call TRBJ2-1; 10 nucleotides match TRBD2. Germline CDR1 reads SNHLY; CDR2 reads FYNNEI. The CDR3 loop spans 14 amino acids. J lost 7 bases, V lost 9 bases, and 9 bases had no gene match.

The chain has TRBV6-4 and TRBJ2-2, with 7 bases aligning to TRBD1. Trimming took 6 bases from V and 4 from J; bases not matched to a gene: 8. This CDR3 is 15 amino acids long. From germline, CDR1 is MRHNA and CDR2 SNTAGT. Here the CDR3 reads CASRRIGGGTGELFF. CDR3 bases: TGTGCCAGCAGACGAATAGGGGGCGGCACCGGGGAGCTGTTTTTT.

This clone was counted once. The chain uses TRBV7-9 and TRBJ2-1; 9 positions match TRBD2. The germline V gene has CDR1 SEHNR and CDR2 FQNEAQ (reference sequence). There are 17 residues in the CDR3. V shed 4 bases and J 5 bases; nucleotides not matched to a gene: 12. The CDR3 nucleotides are TGTGCCAGCAGCTCCCAAAGATTGACTAGCGGTGACAATGAGCAGTTCTTC. It codes for CASSSQRLTSGDNEQFF.

The chain couples TRBV19 to TRBJ2-7; a weak D match, TRBD2 (5 bases). The ends were cut back, 4 bases at V and 6 bases at J, with 16 bases in the middle. Germline V gives CDR1 LNHDA, CDR2 SQIVND (reference sequence). The CDR3 consists of 14 residues. The CDR3 sequence is CASSRGSVAREQYF. The CDR3 DNA is TGTGCCAGTAGTAGAGGTAGCGTAGCCCGCGAGCAGTACTTC.

The V call is TRBV9, the J call TRBJ2-1; D not certain. The CDR3 has 16 residues. The germline V gene encodes CDR1 SGDLS and CDR2 YYNGEE. V was clipped by 0 bases and J by 1 base, with 11 bases between them. The CDR3 reads CASSVDGSLSYNEQFF. DNA of the CDR3: TGTGCCAGCAGCGTAGACGGATCACTATCCTACAATGAGCAGTTCTTC.

The rearrangement joins TRBV21-1 to TRBJ2-7; the table gives TRBD2 as D, unverified against the DNA. TRBV21-1 is designated a pseudogene. The CDR3 is 14 amino acids. The CDR3 is CASSKAPGAYEQYF. The CDR3 DNA follows: TGTGCCAGCAGCAAAGCGCCGGGAGCTTACGAGCAGTACTTC.

The chain is built from TRBV7-9 and TRBJ2-5; TRBD2 might be the D (7 bases). V lost 6 bases and J lost 9, with 20 bases in between. Per the germline V gene, CDR1 is SEHNR and CDR2 is FQNEAQ (reference sequence). This CDR3 contains 14 residues. The CDR3 bases are TGTGCCAGCAGTGACCTAGGGGGGGTAGGGTCCCAGTACTTC. This codes for CASSDLGGVGSQYF.

The V and J genes are TRBV14 and TRBJ2-1; a possible D gene is TRBD1 (6 bases). The CDR3 consists of 16 residues. V lost 4 bases, J lost 2 bases, and 15 bases lay in between. Germline-derived CDR1 and CDR2 are SGHDN and FVKESK. The CDR3 sequence: CASSPTQGGTYNEQFF. CDR3 in DNA: TGTGCCAGCAGCCCAACACAGGGTGGAACCTACAATGAGCAGTTCTTC.

V is TRBV3-1 (or the pseudogene TRBV3-2) and J is TRBJ1-1, with TRBD1 identical over 8 bases. The germline gives CDR1 LGHDT, CDR2 YNNKEL (reference sequence). This CDR3 is built from 13 residues. Trimming removed 10 bases from V and 1 base from J; junction bases left unmatched: 5. For the CDR3, the DNA is TGTGCCACCAGAGGGACAGGGAACACTGAAGCTTTCTTT. This encodes CATRGTGNTEAFF.

This chain links TRBV6-6 with TRBJ1-2, with TRBD1 matching 7 bases. V lost 2 bases and J lost 5; bases outside the gene matches: 11. The length of the CDR3 is 16 residues. Germline V gives CDR1 MNHNY, CDR2 SVGAGI (reference sequence). Here the CDR3 reads CASSYQRGGGGYGYTF. The CDR3 DNA reads TGTGCCAGCAGTTACCAACGAGGAGGGGGCGGGTATGGCTACACCTTC.